The 24 T cell receptor beta chains presented below share a single source sample, sequenced in a study of regulatory T cells in long-lasting Graves disease. This sample's time point: newly diagnosed GD, antithyroid drugs for less than 3 months. PBMCs provided the RNA from which the TCR library was made. CDR3 regions were amplified by Arm-PCR using iRepertoire HTBI primers to build TCR beta libraries. Each CDR3 protein gets one entry after TCRdb re-called the multiplex PCR reads with MiXCR. The sample contains roughly 530,000 distinct CDR3 sequences, about 15% of which appear only once. This sample also appeared in a second study, on T cells in Graves' hyperthyroidism and ophthalmopathy.

The sequenced sample was peripheral blood mononuclear cells (PBMCs), obtained at new diagnosis, from a patient treated with antithyroid drugs. The receptors here all came from a woman between 40 and 65 years old with Graves disease.

In its sample, this clonotype was seen a few times. The gene calls are TRBV6-1 and TRBJ2-1, with D uncertain. Germline CDR1 MNHNS, CDR2 SASEGT. This CDR3 comprises 15 residues. Trimming stripped 6 bases from V and 0 bases from J, with 12 bases between. CDR3: CASRNYRVSYNEQFF. For the CDR3, the DNA is TGTGCCAGCAGGAACTACAGAGTCTCCTACAATGAGCAGTTCTTC.

This clonotype was observed at least ten times. The chain couples TRBV12-3 or TRBV12-4 to TRBJ1-1; no firm D call. Between the trimmed V and J ends, which lost 5 bases and 3 bases, there was a span of 10 bases. The CDR3 is 13 amino acids. The CDR3 DNA sequence: TGTGCCAGCAGTCCTACAGAATACACTGAAGCTTTCTTT. Protein: CASSPTEYTEAFF.

This clonotype was detected only a few times. At one boundary the junction diverges from the germline segment, which might be a read error. The chain employs TRBV12-3 or TRBV12-4 and TRBJ1-6; TRBD1 matches 9 bases. The CDR3 consists of 15 residues. CDR3 sequence reads: CASSKTGGNKSPLHF. In DNA, the CDR3 is TGTGCCAGCAGTAAGACAGGGGGTAATAAGTCACCCCTCCACTTT.

Only a few counts were recorded for this clonotype. The V gene is TRBV12-3 or TRBV12-4, the J gene TRBJ2-7; D possibly corresponds to TRBD1 (6 bases). The length of the CDR3 is 13 residues. The V end lost 2 bases, the J end lost 2 bases, and 7 bases lay between the germline ends. CDR3: CASSLKGAYEQYF. CDR3 coding DNA: TGTGCCAGCAGTTTAAAGGGGGCCTACGAGCAGTACTTC.

This clonotype appeared once. V usage is TRBV2 and J usage is TRBJ2-2, with 15 bases aligning to TRBD2. The CDR3 loop spans 16 amino acids. The V and J ends lost 8 bases and 6 bases, in that order; junction bases with no gene match: 7. Per germline, CDR1 SNHLY and CDR2 FYNNEI. CDR3: CASVPGLAGGPGELFF. The CDR3 nucleotides are TGTGCCAGCGTGCCGGGACTAGCGGGGGGTCCCGGGGAGCTGTTTTTT.

This clonotype was detected a few times. CDR3 loop: CASSLGRLGTVDEKLFF. In DNA form, the CDR3 reads TGCGCCAGCAGCTTGGGGCGATTAGGGACGGTTGACGAAAAACTGTTTTTT. V is TRBV5-1 and J is TRBJ1-4, with a possible D match to TRBD1 (5 bases). This CDR3 is 17 amino acids long. Germline V lookup: CDR1 SGHRS, CDR2 YFSETQ. V was clipped by 0 bases and J by 8 bases, with 20 bases between them.

In this sample, this clonotype turned up a few times. The chain carries TRBV5-1 and TRBJ1-1; tentative D call: TRBD1 (6 bases). Trimming took 4 bases from V and 2 from J, leaving 15 bases between them. In germline, CDR1 is SGHRS, CDR2 YFSETQ. This CDR3 spans 15 amino acids. CDR3: CASSTQQGFNTEAFF. The CDR3 DNA reads as TGCGCCAGCAGCACACAACAGGGCTTCAACACTGAAGCTTTCTTT.

The V call is TRBV7-9, the J call TRBJ2-7; D perhaps matches TRBD2 (6 bases). The ends were cut back, 4 bases at V and 2 bases at J, with 12 bases in the middle. This CDR3 comprises 14 residues. Germline lookup yields CDR1 SEHNR and CDR2 FQNEAQ (reference sequence). The CDR3: CASSSGGLPYEQYF. CDR3 bases: TGTGCCAGCAGCTCCGGAGGGCTCCCCTACGAGCAGTACTTC.

This clonotype was detected ten times or more. The V and J genes are TRBV11-1 and TRBJ1-2; D perhaps matches TRBD1 (5 bases). Germline loops: CDR1 SGHAT, CDR2 FQDESV (reference sequence). CDR3 length equals 16 residues. V lost 5 bases and J lost 2, with 18 bases in between. CDR3 residues: CASSPEGERSNYGYTF. Written as DNA, the CDR3 is TGTGCCAGCAGCCCGGAAGGGGAGAGGTCCAACTATGGCTACACCTTC.

The chain has TRBV20-1 and TRBJ2-7, with TRBD2 matching 7 bases. The germline gives CDR1 DFQATT, CDR2 SNEGSKA (reference sequence). J gave up 4 bases and V 6 bases, and 9 bases lay outside the gene matches. The CDR3 is made up of 13 amino acids. CDR3 amino acids: CSAPGEGTYEQYF. CDR3 DNA sequence: TGCAGTGCGCCGGGGGAGGGGACTTACGAGCAGTACTTC.

This clonotype was seen many times. V usage is TRBV10-1 and J usage is TRBJ2-7, with 11 bases matching TRBD2. This CDR3 has 17 residues. The germline V gene has CDR1 WNHNN and CDR2 SYGVQD (reference sequence). J lost 2 bases, V lost 0 bases, and 6 bases had no gene match. The CDR3 here is CASSESSSGGPTYEQYF. Here the CDR3 DNA reads TGCGCCAGCAGTGAGTCGTCTAGCGGGGGGCCCACCTACGAGCAGTACTTC.

This chain links TRBV12-3 or TRBV12-4 with TRBJ2-1; 8 bases line up with TRBD2. The CDR3 is 16 residues long. Losses at the gene ends were 4 bases for V and 4 bases for J; bases not matched to a gene: 9. In DNA form, the CDR3 reads TGTGCCAGCAGTTACACGGGGGGGATTAATTACAATGAGCAGTTCTTC. It specifies CASSYTGGINYNEQFF.

This clonotype showed up many times. The CDR3 is CASSLGPRLAGNNEQFF. The CDR3 DNA sequence: TGTGCCAGCAGCTTAGGCCCTAGACTAGCGGGGAACAATGAGCAGTTCTTC. V gene TRBV13 combines with J gene TRBJ2-1; 11 bases agree with TRBD2. V dropped 0 bases and J dropped 5; count of bases not matched to a gene: 6. The CDR3 contains 17 residues. Germline V CDR1 and CDR2: PRHDT, FYEKMQ (reference sequence).

The rearrangement links TRBV5-1 to TRBJ2-1; a possible D gene is TRBD1 (5 bases). CDR1 and CDR2 (germline): SGHRS, YFSETQ. Between the trimmed V and J ends, which lost 4 bases and 8 bases, there was a span of 13 bases. The CDR3 covers 13 residues. The CDR3, as DNA: TGCGCCAGCAGCCGGGCAGCCAGGGATGAGCAGTTCTTC. The encoded protein is CASSRAARDEQFF.

The chain is built from TRBV19 and TRBJ1-1; no clear D gene. Germline CDR1 and CDR2: LNHDA and SQIVND (reference sequence). There are 11 residues in the CDR3. Between the trimmed V and J ends, which lost 8 bases and 7 bases, there was a span of 11 bases. CDR3 in amino acids: CASQTAYEAFF. Written as DNA, the CDR3 is TGTGCCAGTCAGACTGCGTATGAAGCTTTCTTT.

This clonotype has a count of ten or more. This chain joins TRBV7-9 and TRBJ1-2; the D is unclear. V was trimmed by 5 bases and J by 8 bases, leaving 15 bases between them. From germline, CDR1 is SEHNR and CDR2 FQNEAQ (reference sequence). The CDR3 is 13 amino acids. The CDR3 DNA sequence: TGTGCCAGCAGCCCCTTTACGGTAGGAGGCTACACCTTC. Its translation is CASSPFTVGGYTF.

In its sample, this clonotype was seen once. The gene calls are TRBV2 and TRBJ1-1; perhaps TRBD1 as D (5 bases). Germline V gene lookup returns CDR1 SNHLY and CDR2 FYNNEI. The V end was cut by 4 bases, the J end by 0 bases, with 9 bases between. The CDR3 length is 14 residues. The CDR3 region is CASSGQSMNTEAFF. The CDR3 region has the DNA TGTGCCAGCAGTGGACAGTCCATGAACACTGAAGCTTTCTTT.

A single count supports this clonotype. One base away lies a much larger clone, so this may be a sequencing read error. The chain is built from TRBV20-1 and TRBJ2-7, with D maybe TRBD1 (7 bases). Per the germline V gene, CDR1 is DFQATT and CDR2 is SNEGSKA (reference sequence). The CDR3 has 12 amino acids. CDR3 nucleotide sequence: TGCAGCCTTACAGGGGACTTCTACGAGCAGTACTTC. It specifies CSLTGDFYEQYF.

V gene TRBV12-3 or TRBV12-4 combines with J gene TRBJ1-6, with D maybe TRBD1 (5 bases). This CDR3 has 13 residues. The V gene lost 7 bases and the J gene lost 9 bases, with 13 bases spanning the gap. In DNA form, the CDR3 reads TGTGCCAGCACCATGGGGGGGTTTTCACCCCTCCACTTT. It translates to CASTMGGFSPLHF.

This clonotype was observed a few times. The gene calls are TRBV20-1 and TRBJ1-1; TRBD1 matches 11 bases. The germline gives CDR1 DFQATT, CDR2 SNEGSKA (reference sequence). The length of the CDR3 is 14 residues. With V trimmed by 5 bases and J by 0 bases, 2 bases remained unmatched. Here the CDR3 DNA reads TGCAGTGCTGGACAGGGGGCGATGAACACTGAAGCTTTCTTT. Encoded protein: CSAGQGAMNTEAFF.

The J gene is TRBJ1-1, the V gene TRBV20-1; D is unclear. This CDR3 is 12 amino acids long. Trimming stripped 6 bases from V and 8 bases from J, with 16 bases between. In germline, CDR1 is DFQATT, CDR2 SNEGSKA (reference sequence). CDR3 nucleotides: TGCAGTGCGCAACAGCCGGGCGGGGAAGCTTTCTTT. This codes for CSAQQPGGEAFF.

A few counts support this clonotype. CDR3 sequence: CASSQGASGDSYNEQFF. In DNA, the CDR3 is TGCGCCAGCAGCCAAGGAGCGAGCGGGGACTCCTACAATGAGCAGTTCTTC. The chain employs TRBV4-1 and TRBJ2-1; 7 nucleotides agree with TRBD2. V lost 1 base, J lost 0 bases, and 6 bases stayed unmatched. Germline loops: CDR1 MGHRA, CDR2 YSYEKL. CDR3 size: 17 residues.

This clonotype was counted between two and nine times. The chain is built from TRBV6-2 or TRBV6-3 and TRBJ2-5; TRBD2 aligns across 13 bases. In germline, CDR1 is MNHEY, CDR2 SVGEGT. The CDR3 spans 14 residues. The V and J ends lost 8 bases and 5 bases, in that order; junction bases with no gene match: 5. Here the CDR3 reads CASGTSGEAETQYF. For the CDR3, the DNA is TGTGCCAGCGGGACTAGCGGGGAGGCTGAGACCCAGTACTTC.

This clonotype was picked up a small number of times. V usage is TRBV28 and J usage is TRBJ1-3; D not certain. V lost 4 bases and J lost 4, with 14 bases in between. The length of the CDR3 is 15 residues. Per germline, CDR1 MDHEN and CDR2 SYDVKM. CDR3 bases: TGTGCCAGCAGTTCCCCAAAAGGTCGAGGAAACACCATATATTTT. It translates to CASSSPKGRGNTIYF.